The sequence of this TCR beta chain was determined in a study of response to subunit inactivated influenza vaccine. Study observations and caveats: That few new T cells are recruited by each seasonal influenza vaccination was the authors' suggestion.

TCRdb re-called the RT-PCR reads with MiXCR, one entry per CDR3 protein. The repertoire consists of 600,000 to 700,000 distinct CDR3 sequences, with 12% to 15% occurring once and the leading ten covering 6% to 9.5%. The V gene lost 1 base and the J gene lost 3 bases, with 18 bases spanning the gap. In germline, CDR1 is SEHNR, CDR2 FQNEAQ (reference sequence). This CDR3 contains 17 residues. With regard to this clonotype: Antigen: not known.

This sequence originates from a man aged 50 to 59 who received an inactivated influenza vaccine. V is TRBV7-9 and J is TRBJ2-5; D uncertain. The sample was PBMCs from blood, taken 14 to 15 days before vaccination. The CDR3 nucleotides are TGTGCCAGCAGCTTAGATCCCGGCCTCAATGGGAAAGAGACCCAGTACTTC. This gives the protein CASSLDPGLNGKETQYF.